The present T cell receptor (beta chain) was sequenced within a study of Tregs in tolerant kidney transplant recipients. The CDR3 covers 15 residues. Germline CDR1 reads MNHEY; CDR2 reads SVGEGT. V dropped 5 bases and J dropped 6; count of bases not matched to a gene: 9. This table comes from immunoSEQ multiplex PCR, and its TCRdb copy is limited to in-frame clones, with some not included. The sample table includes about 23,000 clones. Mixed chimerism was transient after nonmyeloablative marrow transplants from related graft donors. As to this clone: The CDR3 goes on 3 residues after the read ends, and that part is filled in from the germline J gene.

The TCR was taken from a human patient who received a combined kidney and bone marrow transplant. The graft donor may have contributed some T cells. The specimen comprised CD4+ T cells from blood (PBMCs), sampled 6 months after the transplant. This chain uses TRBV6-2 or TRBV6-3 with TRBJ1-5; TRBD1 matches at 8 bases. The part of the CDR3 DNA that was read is TGTGCCAGCAGTGCAGACCAGGGGGCGGGTCAGCCC. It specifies CASSADQGAGQP. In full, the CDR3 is CASSADQGAGQPQHF.